The 8 T cell receptor beta chains given below trace back to one sample, sequenced in a study of T-cell memory formation after mild COVID-19. A single record per CDR3 protein comes from TCRdb applying MiXCR to the 5' RACE reads. The sample yields a few hundred thousand distinct CDR3 sequences, 15% to 20% seen once. The sequenced sample was PBMCs or a T cell subset sorted from them (not recorded which). The receptors here all came from a young man who had mild COVID-19 (a few samples of this study predate the infection). Cell type and time point are not known.

This clonotype was seen a few times. The chain uses TRBV4-3 and TRBJ1-1; 7 bases are a match to TRBD1. The CDR3 has 13 amino acids. Germline CDR1 reads LGHNA; CDR2 reads YSLEER. V shed 4 bases and J 6 bases; nucleotides not matched to a gene: 5. DNA for the CDR3: TGCGCCAGCAGCCCCAGGGGGGGCGCTGAAGCTTTCTTT. It is translated as CASSPRGGAEAFF.

The J gene is TRBJ2-1, the V gene TRBV19, with 8 bases identical to TRBD2. V was clipped by 4 bases and J by 7 bases; unmatched bases: 12. There are 16 residues in the CDR3. Germline values: CDR1 LNHDA, CDR2 SQIVND (reference sequence). The CDR3: CASSTPLGGGTNEQFF. For the CDR3, the DNA is TGTGCCAGTAGTACTCCCCTCGGCGGGGGGACTAATGAGCAGTTCTTC.

The chain is built from TRBV6-5 and TRBJ1-2, with D tentatively TRBD1 (6 bases). Germline V lookup: CDR1 MNHEY, CDR2 SVGAGI. Trimming took off 3 bases at V and 8 bases at J, with 16 bases between the two ends. The CDR3 runs 14 residues. The CDR3 DNA follows: TGTGCCAGCAGTTATACAGGGACACTTAGGGGCTACACCTTC. This encodes CASSYTGTLRGYTF.

This chain connects TRBV4-3 to TRBJ1-2, with D possibly matching TRBD1 (5 bases). This CDR3 is built from 15 residues. The germline V and J ends were trimmed by 2 bases and 2 bases, with 12 bases remaining between them. Germline CDR1 and CDR2: LGHNA and YSLEER. The CDR3 protein is CASSQNQGRNYGYTF. As DNA, the CDR3 is TGCGCCAGCAGCCAAAACCAGGGACGGAACTATGGCTACACCTTC.

V gene TRBV7-9 combines with J gene TRBJ1-1; no clear D. V was pared by 4 bases and J by 9 bases, with 12 bases between. The CDR3 covers 12 residues. CDR1 and CDR2 (germline): SEHNR, FQNEAQ (reference sequence). The CDR3 region has the DNA TGTGCCAGCAGCTCCGATAGGCTCCAAGCTTTCTTT. Translating gives CASSSDRLQAFF.

This clonotype was detected a few times. The rearrangement links TRBV7-3 to TRBJ2-2; 8 bases fit TRBD1. From germline, CDR1 is SGHTA and CDR2 FQGTGA. The CDR3 runs to 17 residues. V was clipped by 1 base and J by 3 bases; unmatched bases: 7. CDR3 in amino acids: CASSLMGGQDYTGELFF. The CDR3, as DNA: TGTGCCAGCAGCTTAATGGGGGGACAGGACTACACCGGGGAGCTGTTTTTT. Complete variable domain (other parts from reference TRBV7-3 and TRBJ2-2): GAGVSQTPSNKVTEKGKYVELRCDPISGHTALYWYRQSLGQGPEFLIYFQGTGAADDSGLPNDRFFAVRPEGSVSTLKIQRTERGDSAVYLCASSLMGGQDYTGELFFGEGSRLTVL.

This clonotype has only a few counts. The gene calls are TRBV5-1 and TRBJ1-2, with TRBD1 identical over 8 bases. The CDR3 covers 15 residues. CDR1 SGHRS and CDR2 YFSETQ come from the germline V gene. With 0 bases clipped from V and 7 bases from J, the junction kept 8 bases outside the gene matches. The CDR3 DNA sequence: TGCGCCAGCAGCTTGGTACTGACAGGGGAGCGTGGCTACACCTTC. It is translated as CASSLVLTGERGYTF. The variable domain in full, with the rest retrieved from reference TRBV5-1 and TRBJ1-2, is KAGVTQTPRYLIKTRGQQVTLSCSPISGHRSVSWYQQTPGQGLQFLFEYFSETQRNKGNFPGRFSGRQFSNSRSEMNVSTLELGDSALYLCASSLVLTGERGYTFGSGTRLTVV.

This clonotype was counted many times. CDR3 sequence (DNA): TGCGCCAGCAGCAGAAACCCGGGACAGGGGCCGCTGAACACTGAAGCTTTCTTT. Residues: CASSRNPGQGPLNTEAFF. The chain joins TRBV5-1 to TRBJ1-1, with TRBD1 identical over 10 bases. This CDR3 comprises 18 residues. Per the germline V gene, CDR1 is SGHRS and CDR2 is YFSETQ. V lost 4 bases to trimming and J lost 0 bases; unmatched junction nucleotides: 12.